This is a list of T cell receptor beta chains from one sample in a study of shared clonotypes between healthy human individuals. The protocol was immunoSEQ multiplex PCR, while the TCRdb copy is restricted to in-frame clones and leaves out a portion. Of around 2.3 million clones listed, about 94% are singletons. Source material: naive CD4+ T cells sorted from blood. The receptors derive from a man younger than 30 in good health. Each CDR3 is given with its conserved first and last residue. The order of the fields is J gene, clone size, V gene, D gene, CDR3 DNA, CDR3 protein. The D gene is left open where the match is weak. Clone size appears in some rows only: once, few, many, or a class for an expanded clone.

TRBJ2-2	once	TRBV10-1	NA	TGCGCCAGCAGTGAGACGGGGATCCCCACCGGGGAGCTGTTTTTT	CASSETGIPTGELFF
TRBJ1-6	NA	TRBV6-4	NA	TGTGCCAGCAGTGACTCAGGTTGGGGTAGCTCCTATAATTCACCCCTCCACTTT	CASSDSGWGSSYNSPLHF
TRBJ1-2	once	TRBV27	NA	TGTGCCAGCAGTTTTGAGGGACCAAACTATGGCTACACCTTC	CASSFEGPNYGYTF
TRBJ2-5	NA	TRBV9	TRBD1	TGTGCCAGCAGCCTCCAGGGGGCTGGTGAGACCCAGTACTTC	CASSLQGAGETQYF
TRBJ2-1	NA	TRBV4-2	NA	TGTGCCAGCAGCCAAGATTTCCAGGCCTACAATGAGCAGTTCTTC	CASSQDFQAYNEQFF
TRBJ1-5	NA	TRBV11-2	NA	TGTGCCAGCAGCTTAGAGGGGCGGGGACCCCAGCATTTT	CASSLEGRGPQHF
TRBJ2-5	NA	TRBV5-1	NA	TGCGCCAGCAGCAAGGGACCACTGTACCAAGAGACCCAGTACTTC	CASSKGPLYQETQYF
TRBJ1-4	NA	TRBV11-2	NA	TGTGCCAGCAGCCGACAGCCAGCAACTAATGAAAAACTGTTTTTT	CASSRQPATNEKLFF
TRBJ2-5	NA	TRBV6-6	NA	TGTGCCAGCAGTTTGACCCCCCAAGAGACCCAGTACTTC	CASSLTPQETQYF
TRBJ2-5	NA	TRBV6-6	NA	TGTGCCACGATTGGGACGGCCGGACAAGAGACCCAGTACTTC	CATIGTAGQETQYF
TRBJ2-1	NA	TRBV2	NA	TGTGCCAGCAGTGGGAACAGGGTTGGGAATGAGCAGTTCTTC	CASSGNRVGNEQFF
TRBJ2-1	NA	TRBV19	TRBD2	TGTGCCAGCGCGACTAGCGGGCTGAGGAATGAGCAGTTCTTC	CASATSGLRNEQFF
TRBJ2-3	NA	TRBV5-4	NA	TGTGCCAGCAGCTCGTCTAGCGGCGCCAGGGGAAATACGCAGTATTTT	CASSSSSGARGNTQYF